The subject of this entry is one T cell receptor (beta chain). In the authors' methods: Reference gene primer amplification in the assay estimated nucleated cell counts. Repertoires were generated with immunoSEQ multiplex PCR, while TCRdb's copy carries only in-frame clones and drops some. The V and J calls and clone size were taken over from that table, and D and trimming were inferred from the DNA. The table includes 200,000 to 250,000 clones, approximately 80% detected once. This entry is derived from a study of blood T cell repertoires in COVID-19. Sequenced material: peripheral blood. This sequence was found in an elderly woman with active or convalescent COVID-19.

In DNA, the CDR3 is TGTGCCAGCAGCCAAAATAGGCTTTGGGACTCTGACACTGAAGCTTTCTTT. It specifies CASSQNRLWDSDTEAFF. The chain combines TRBV14 with TRBJ1-1; TRBD1 might be the D (5 bases). V lost 2 bases and J lost 3, with 19 bases in between. This CDR3 has 17 amino acids. Germline CDR1 reads SGHDN; CDR2 reads FVKESK.